The clone carrying this T cell receptor (beta chain) was observed a single time. This table comes from immunoSEQ multiplex PCR, and its TCRdb copy is limited to in-frame clones, with some not included. The data show 75,000 to 95,000 clones, about 89% seen once. Trimming left V 6 bases short and J 0 bases short, with 8 bases between. The CDR3 is 14 amino acids. Germline V gene data show CDR1 as MNHEY and CDR2 as SMNVEV (reference sequence). The sample comes from a study of technical replicates of blood from a handful of donors. The clonotype originates from a human donor in good health. The rearrangement uses TRBV27 and TRBJ1-4; D is undetermined. Sequenced material: T cells isolated from PBMCs. CDR3 sequence: CASSGLATNEKLFF. The CDR3 DNA follows: TGTGCCAGCAGCGGGTTAGCAACTAATGAAAAACTGTTTTTT.